One sample yielded the 12 T cell receptor beta chains listed below, sequenced in a study of prognosis after radiotherapy for stage I lung cancer (dated by TCRdb to 2020 to 2022). TCRdb lists the instrument as Illumina HiSeq 3000. Two rounds of multiplex PCR were performed to amplify the TCR beta CDR3 region from genomic DNA. The first PCR round used primers specific to each TRBV and TRBJ gene, and the primer sequences were filed in Chinese patent CN105087789A. The public reads were reprocessed in TCRdb via fastp at Q25 and MiXCR, keeping in-frame beta chains. CDR3 protein sequences are deduplicated, and each keeps its most common genes and DNA. The sample profile shows around 8,600 distinct CDR3 sequences; roughly two thirds of them were found once. The leading ten clones occupy over 15% of the sample. The sample consisted of PBMCs, taken before or after stereotactic body radiation therapy (not recorded which). The receptor set was obtained from a donor older than 45 with non-small cell lung cancer.

The genes are TRBV20-1 and TRBJ2-7; 10 nucleotides line up with TRBD1. The germline gives CDR1 DFQATT, CDR2 SNEGSKA (reference sequence). The V segment lost 7 bases and the J segment 3 bases; nucleotides outside the gene matches: 21. The CDR3 is 18 residues long. This CDR3 reads CSVSIPGQGSRSGYEQYF. In nucleotides, the CDR3 is TGCAGTGTCTCTATTCCGGGACAGGGGAGTCGGTCGGGCTACGAGCAGTACTTC.

This clonotype was counted a few times. The rearrangement joins TRBV7-9 to TRBJ2-3, with a tentative D call TRBD2 (5 bases). Germline assignment: CDR1 SEHNR and CDR2 FQNEAQ (reference sequence). The V and J ends lost 1 base and 8 bases respectively, with 10 bases between them. This CDR3 has 13 residues. CDR3 bases: TGTGCCAGCAGCTTAGATGAGGGCTCTACGCAGTATTTT. This translates into CASSLDEGSTQYF.

This sequence joins TRBV20-1 and TRBJ1-2, with TRBD1 matching over 9 bases. The germline V gene has CDR1 DFQATT and CDR2 SNEGSKA (reference sequence). Germline trimming cut 1 base from V and 8 bases from J; bases unmatched to any gene: 11. The CDR3 consists of 15 residues. CDR3: CSARADLTGGAGYTF. The CDR3 DNA is TGCAGTGCTAGAGCCGACCTGACAGGGGGTGCGGGCTACACCTTC.

Of note for this clonotype: This likely comes from a read error, as the CDR3 has no conserved phenylalanine or tryptophan at its end. The CDR3 loop reads CASSEDRTGRRSHEAFL. CDR3 coding DNA: TGTGCCAGCAGTGAAGACCGGACAGGCAGACGAAGCCATGAAGCTTTCCTT. This chain uses TRBV2 with TRBJ1-1; 7 positions agree with TRBD1. Germline CDR1 SNHLY, CDR2 FYNNEI. Losses at the gene ends were 1 base for V and 7 bases for J; bases not matched to a gene: 15. CDR3 length: 17 amino acids.

With regard to this clonotype: At one of its ends the junction is not consistent with the germline gene, which may arise from a read error. DNA for the CDR3: TGTGCCAGCAGCCTAGCCCTTGGCGTATCGGTCTACGAGCAGTACTTC. Translated, it gives CASSLALGVSVYEQYF. This chain links TRBV7-9 with TRBJ2-7; TRBD2 is a possible D gene (5 bases). Per the germline V gene, CDR1 is SEHNR and CDR2 is FQNEAQ (reference sequence). The CDR3 is made up of 16 amino acids. The variable domain in full, completed from reference TRBV7-9 and TRBJ2-7, reads DTGVSQNPRHKITKRGQNVTFRCDPISEHNRLYWYRQTLGQGPEFLTYFQNEAQLEKSRLLSDRFSAERPKGSFSTLEIQRTEQGDSAMYLCASSLALGVSVYEQYFGPGTRLTVT.

Notes on this clonotype: The CDR3 end shows no conserved phenylalanine or tryptophan, and so a read error is likely. V usage is TRBV2 and J usage is TRBJ1-2; D ambiguous. The CDR3 spans 11 residues. Germline loops: CDR1 SNHLY, CDR2 FYNNEI. CDR3 DNA: TGTACCAGCAGCGGCGCTCTGAGCTACACCCTC. It translates to CTSSGALSYTL.

Regarding this clonotype: The likely explanation is a read error, given a far larger clone one base away. V usage is TRBV7-2 and J usage is TRBJ1-1, with D unresolved. The V gene lost 6 bases and the J gene lost 5 bases, with 10 bases spanning the gap. CDR3 length: 12 amino acids. Germline assignment: CDR1 SGHTA and CDR2 FQGNSA. The CDR3 coding sequence is TGTGCCAGCAGACCCGACTCGACTGAAGCTTTCTTT. Protein: CASRPDSTEAFF.

On this clonotype: Germline and junction disagree at one end, which may indicate a read error. V is TRBV7-9 and J is TRBJ2-3, with 13 bases identical to TRBD2. CDR1 and CDR2 (germline): SEHNR, FQNEAQ (reference sequence). This CDR3 comprises 21 residues. This CDR3 reads CASILYVSWTSGSIGTDTQYF. In DNA form, the CDR3 reads TGTGCCAGCATCTTATACGTTTCATGGACTAGCGGGAGTATAGGGACAGATACGCAGTATTTT.

The CDR3 DNA sequence: TGTGCCAGCAGTTGGTTACCCAATCAGCCCCAGTATTTT. This gives the protein CASSWLPNQPQYF. The V gene is TRBV6-2 or TRBV6-3, the J gene TRBJ1-5; D is unresolved. The J call may be wrong; the DNA end is better matched by TRBJ2-3. This CDR3 comprises 13 residues. Per germline, CDR1 MNHEY and CDR2 SVGEGT.

This clonotype is termed medium-sized. The chain is built from TRBV20-1 and TRBJ2-3; the match to TRBD2 covers 9 bases. Germline V lookup: CDR1 DFQATT, CDR2 SNEGSKA (reference sequence). The junction had 14 bases not matched to a gene; V was cut back by 5 bases and J by 2 bases. The CDR3 is 17 amino acids. The CDR3 DNA sequence: TGCAGTGCTCCGAACTTAAACAGACTAGCGGACACAGATACGCAGTATTTT. Protein: CSAPNLNRLADTDTQYF.

As regards this clonotype: It is likely a read error, because the conserved phenylalanine at the end of the CDR3 is missing. J is TRBJ1-2 and V is TRBV3-1, with D possibly matching TRBD1 (5 bases). Germline V gene lookup returns CDR1 LGHDT and CDR2 YNNKEL (reference sequence). This CDR3 has 14 amino acids. The V gene lost 4 bases and the J gene lost 3 bases, with 12 bases spanning the gap. The CDR3 sequence is CASSRDGEDYGYTL. The DNA for the CDR3 is TGTGCCAGCAGCCGGGACGGGGAGGACTATGGCTACACCCTC.

In its sample, this clonotype was seen once. This chain uses TRBV18 with TRBJ2-7; 10 positions match TRBD1. The CDR3 is 16 residues long. After removal of 0 bases from V and 4 bases from J, the junction contained 6 bases not matched to a gene. Germline CDR1 and CDR2: KGHSH and LQKENI. The CDR3 protein is CASSPPGTGALYEQYF. The CDR3 DNA sequence: TGTGCCAGCTCACCACCAGGGACAGGGGCGTTGTACGAGCAGTACTTC.